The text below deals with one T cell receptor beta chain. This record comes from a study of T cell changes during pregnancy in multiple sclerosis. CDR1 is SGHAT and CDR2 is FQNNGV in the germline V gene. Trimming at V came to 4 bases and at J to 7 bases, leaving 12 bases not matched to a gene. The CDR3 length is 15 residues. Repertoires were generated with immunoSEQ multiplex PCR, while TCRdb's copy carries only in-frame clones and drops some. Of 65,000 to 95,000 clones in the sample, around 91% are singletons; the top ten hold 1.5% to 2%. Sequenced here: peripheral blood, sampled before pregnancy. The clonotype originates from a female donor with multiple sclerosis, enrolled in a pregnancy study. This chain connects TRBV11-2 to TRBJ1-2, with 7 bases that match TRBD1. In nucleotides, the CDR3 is TGTGCCAGCAGCTCCCCCAGGAGGACAGGATTTGGCTACACCTTC. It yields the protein CASSSPRRTGFGYTF.